This entry lists 10 T cell receptor beta chains sequenced from one sample in a study of OX40 agonist ivuxolimab in advanced cancers. The assay was immunoSEQ multiplex PCR, and TCRdb's table has in-frame clones only and misses some. Here the sample spans 65,000 to 75,000 clones, around 89% being singletons. The input for sequencing was CD4+ or CD8+ T cells sorted from blood, taken in a trial of the OX40 agonist ivuxolimab. The receptors here all came from an adult with an advanced solid tumor such as melanoma, head and neck, liver or kidney cancer.

A few counts support this clone. V is TRBV7-8 and J is TRBJ1-3; D might be TRBD1 (5 bases). The V end was cut by 4 bases, the J end by 3 bases, with 13 bases between. Germline-derived CDR1 and CDR2 are SGHVS and FQNEAQ. This CDR3 spans 15 amino acids. In nucleotides, the CDR3 is TGTGCCAGCAGCTCGGTGGGGGGGTTTGGAAACACCATATATTTT. Its translation: CASSSVGGFGNTIYF.

This clone was recorded only once. The J gene is TRBJ2-2, the V gene TRBV27; 13 bases fit TRBD2. In germline, CDR1 is MNHEY, CDR2 SMNVEV (reference sequence). This CDR3 spans 17 amino acids. V was clipped by 2 bases and J by 4 bases; unmatched bases: 4. The CDR3 sequence is CASSLGGLAGLTGELFF. CDR3 nucleotide sequence: TGTGCCAGCAGTTTAGGGGGACTAGCGGGACTCACCGGGGAGCTGTTTTTT.

The V call is TRBV5-3, the J call TRBJ2-2, with D hard to call. TRBV5-3 is an open reading frame, and its role is uncertain. Deletions cut 0 bases from V and 7 bases from J, with 4 bases between. This CDR3 region has 12 residues. CDR3 sequence: CARSLGVGELFF. In nucleotides, the CDR3 is TGTGCCAGAAGCTTGGGCGTCGGGGAGCTGTTTTTT.

This clone has a single count. The chain has TRBV9 and TRBJ1-3, with 12 nucleotides matching TRBD1. Germline V gives CDR1 SGDLS, CDR2 YYNGEE. CDR3 length: 17 residues. With V trimmed by 4 bases and J by 4 bases, 9 bases remained unmatched. CDR3 in amino acids: CASSISGTGGAGNTIYF. The CDR3 nucleotides are TGTGCCAGCAGCATATCCGGGACAGGGGGCGCCGGAAACACCATATATTTT.

CDR3 protein: CASSLTGDTEAFF. The CDR3 nucleotides are TGTGCCAGCAGCTTAACAGGGGACACTGAAGCTTTCTTT. The chain combines TRBV7-3 with TRBJ1-1; weak D call: TRBD1 (5 bases). This CDR3 contains 13 residues. CDR1 and CDR2 from the germline V gene are SGHTA and FQGTGA. V was trimmed by 0 bases and J by 3 bases, leaving 5 bases between them. Looking up the rest from reference TRBV7-3 and TRBJ1-1 gives the full variable domain: GAGVSQTPSNKVTEKGKYVELRCDPISGHTALYWYRQSLGQGPEFLIYFQGTGAADDSGLPNDRFFAVRPEGSVSTLKIQRTERGDSAVYLCASSLTGDTEAFFGQGTRLTVV.

This clone was picked up one time. The chain joins TRBV7-2 to TRBJ2-5; D is perhaps TRBD2 (5 bases). Germline CDR1 is SGHTA and CDR2 is FQGNSA. Trimming shortened V by 5 bases and J by 1 base, and 14 bases separated the two germline ends. The CDR3 spans 15 residues. DNA of the CDR3: TGTGCCAGCAGCCCCCGGAGGAGCGGCCAAGAGACCCAGTACTTC. Its translation is CASSPRRSGQETQYF.

The rearrangement links TRBV6-6 to TRBJ1-3, with D hard to call. CDR3 size: 16 residues. Germline CDR1 and CDR2: MNHNY and SVGAGI (reference sequence). Trimming pared 0 bases from V and 0 bases from J, leaving 9 bases between. The CDR3 sequence is CASSYSAGRSGNTIYF. CDR3 sequence (DNA): TGTGCCAGCAGTTACTCAGCAGGTCGCTCTGGAAACACCATATATTTT.

The rearrangement links TRBV7-2 to TRBJ1-1; D remains ambiguous. Trimming pared 2 bases from V and 1 base from J, leaving 8 bases between. This CDR3 contains 14 residues. Per germline, CDR1 SGHTA and CDR2 FQGNSA. In nucleotides, the CDR3 is TGTGCCAGCAGCTTATTCGGTGAGAACACTGAAGCTTTCTTT. Translation gives CASSLFGENTEAFF.

The chain uses TRBV6-6 and TRBJ2-7; no reliable D call. Trimming left V 2 bases short and J 1 base short, with 6 bases between. CDR1 and CDR2 (germline): MNHNY, SVGAGI (reference sequence). The length of the CDR3 is 13 residues. The CDR3 loop reads CASSYAESYEQYF. CDR3 nucleotides: TGTGCCAGCAGTTACGCGGAGTCCTACGAGCAGTACTTC.

With respect to this clone: Other nucleotide sequences in the sample specify the same CDR3. This chain joins TRBV18 and TRBJ2-7, with D hard to call. The CDR3 is 12 residues long. CDR1 is KGHSH and CDR2 is LQKENI in the germline V gene. The V end lost 0 bases, the J end lost 4 bases, and 4 bases lay between the germline ends. The CDR3: CASSPPSYEQYF. The DNA of the CDR3 is TGTGCCAGCTCACCACCGAGTTACGAGCAGTACTTC.